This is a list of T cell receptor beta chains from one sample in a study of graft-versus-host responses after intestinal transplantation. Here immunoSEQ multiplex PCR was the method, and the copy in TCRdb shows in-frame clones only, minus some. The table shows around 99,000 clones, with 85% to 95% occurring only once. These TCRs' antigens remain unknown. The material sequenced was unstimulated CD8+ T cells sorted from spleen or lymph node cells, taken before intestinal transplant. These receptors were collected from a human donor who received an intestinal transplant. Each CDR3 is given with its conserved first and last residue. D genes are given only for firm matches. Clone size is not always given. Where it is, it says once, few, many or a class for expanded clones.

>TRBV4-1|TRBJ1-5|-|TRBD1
CASSPTGDNGNQPQHF
TGCGCCAGCAGCCCAACAGGGGACAACGGCAATCAGCCCCAGCATTTT
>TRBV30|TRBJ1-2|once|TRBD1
CACPEPGQAYGYTF
TGTGCCTGTCCCGAACCGGGACAGGCCTATGGCTACACCTTC
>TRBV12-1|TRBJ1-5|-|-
CASSCPWGVSQPQHF
TGTGCCAGCAGCTGTCCATGGGGGGTCAGTCAGCCCCAGCATTTT
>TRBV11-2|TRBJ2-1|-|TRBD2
CASSTRTSGDLNYNEQFF
TGTGCCAGCAGCACCCGGACTAGCGGGGACTTAAACTACAATGAGCAGTTCTTC
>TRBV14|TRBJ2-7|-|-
CASSSIGRFHEQYF
TGTGCCAGCAGCTCCATTGGGAGGTTCCACGAGCAGTACTTC
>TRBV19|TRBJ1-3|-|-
CASSSVDSSGNTIYF
TGTGCCAGTAGTTCTGTGGACAGCTCTGGAAACACCATATATTTT
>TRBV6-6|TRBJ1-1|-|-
CASSARTANTEAFF
TGTGCCAGCAGTGCCCGGACTGCGAACACTGAAGCTTTCTTT
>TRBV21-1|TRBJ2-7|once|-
CASSKKSGGYEQYF
TGTGCCAGCAGCAAAAAAAGCGGGGGCTACGAGCAGTACTTC
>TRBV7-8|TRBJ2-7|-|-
CASSLTGDSYLSYEQYF
TGTGCCAGCAGCTTAACGGGGGACAGCTACCTCTCCTACGAGCAGTACTTC
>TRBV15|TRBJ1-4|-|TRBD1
CATSREQGVSEKLFF
TGTGCCACCAGCAGAGAACAGGGGGTTAGTGAAAAACTGTTTTTT
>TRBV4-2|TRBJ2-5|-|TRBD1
CASSPRDSQETQYF
TGTGCCAGCAGCCCCCGGGACAGCCAAGAGACCCAGTACTTC
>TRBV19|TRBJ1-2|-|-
CASSIYPLEDYGYTF
TGTGCCAGTAGTATATACCCACTGGAGGACTATGGCTACACCTTC
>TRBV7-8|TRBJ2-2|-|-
CASILSRTVVLGGELFF
TGTGCCAGCATCTTATCCCGGACTGTCGTGTTAGGGGGGGAGCTGTTTTTT
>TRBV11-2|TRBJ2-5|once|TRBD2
CASSSAGPRTQYF
TGTGCCAGCAGCTCAGCGGGACCGCGGACCCAGTACTTC
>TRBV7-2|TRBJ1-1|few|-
CASSLRRGNTEAFF
TGTGCCAGCAGCTTACGGAGGGGGAACACTGAAGCTTTCTTT
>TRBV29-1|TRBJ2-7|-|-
CSVLEGFSYEQYF
TGCAGCGTTCTAGAGGGTTTCTCCTACGAGCAGTACTTC
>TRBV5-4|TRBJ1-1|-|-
CASSLFGDNPEAFF
TGTGCCAGCAGCTTGTTTGGGGACAACCCCGAAGCTTTCTTT
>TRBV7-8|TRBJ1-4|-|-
CASSPGTFVSNEKLFF
TGTGCCAGCAGCCCCGGTACTTTTGTTAGTAATGAAAAACTGTTTTTT
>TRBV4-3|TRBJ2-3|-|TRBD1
CASSQWTGDTDTQYF
TGCGCCAGCAGCCAATGGACAGGGGACACAGATACGCAGTATTTT
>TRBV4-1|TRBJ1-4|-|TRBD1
CASSLQGAGEKLFF
TGCGCCAGCAGCCTTCAGGGGGCCGGCGAAAAACTGTTTTTT
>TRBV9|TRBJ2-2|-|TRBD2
CASSAGAGDNTGELFF
TGTGCCAGCAGTGCGGGAGCGGGGGATAACACCGGGGAGCTGTTTTTT
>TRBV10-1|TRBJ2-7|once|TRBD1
CARGPGQRSTYEQYF
TGCGCCAGAGGCCCGGGACAGCGGAGTACGTACGAGCAGTACTTC
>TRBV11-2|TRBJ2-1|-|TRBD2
CASSLDKGTSGGPRNEQFF
TGTGCCAGCAGCTTAGATAAAGGGACTAGCGGGGGGCCGAGGAATGAGCAGTTCTTC
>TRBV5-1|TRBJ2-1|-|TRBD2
CASSLWPREGLGGVDEQFF
TGCGCCAGCAGCTTGTGGCCCCGAGAAGGGCTGGGGGGGGTGGATGAGCAGTTCTTC
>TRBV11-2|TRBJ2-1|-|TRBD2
CASSLARAGGLWNEQFF
TGTGCCAGCAGCTTAGCTCGGGCGGGGGGGCTTTGGAATGAGCAGTTCTTC
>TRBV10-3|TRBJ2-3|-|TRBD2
CAISEAGGDTQYF
TGTGCCATCAGTGAAGCGGGGGGAGATACGCAGTATTTT
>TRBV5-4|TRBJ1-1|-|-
CASSLGGGLMNTEAFF
TGTGCCAGCAGCTTGGGCGGGGGGCTCATGAACACTGAAGCTTTCTTT
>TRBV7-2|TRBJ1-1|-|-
CASRAGRVAEAFF
TGTGCCAGCCGGGCAGGGAGGGTCGCTGAAGCTTTCTTT
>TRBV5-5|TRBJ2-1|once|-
CASSLEEGNNEQFF
TGTGCCAGCAGCTTGGAGGAGGGGAACAATGAGCAGTTCTTC
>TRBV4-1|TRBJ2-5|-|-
CASSQDSAGTETQYF
TGCGCCAGCAGCCAAGATTCGGCGGGGACGGAGACCCAGTACTTC
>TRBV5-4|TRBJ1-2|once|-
CASSLFGGGPYGYTF
TGTGCCAGCAGCTTGTTCGGCGGAGGGCCTTATGGCTACACCTTC
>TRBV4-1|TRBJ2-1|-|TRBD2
CASSQEGGGGYNEQFF
TGCGCCAGCAGCCAAGAAGGCGGGGGTGGCTACAATGAGCAGTTCTTC
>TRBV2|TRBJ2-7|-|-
CASSGWTQTYEQYF
TGTGCCAGCAGTGGCTGGACACAGACCTACGAGCAGTACTTC
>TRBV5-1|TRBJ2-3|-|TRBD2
CAGGDGGDEGALSTDTQYF
TGCGCGGGGGGGGACGGCGGCGATGAAGGGGCTCTAAGCACAGATACGCAGTATTTT
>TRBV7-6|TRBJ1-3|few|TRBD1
CASSSQGGTGNTIYF
TGTGCCAGCAGCTCACAGGGGGGGACTGGAAACACCATATATTTT
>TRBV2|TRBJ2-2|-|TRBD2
CASSVGGTGELFF
TGTGCCAGCAGTGTGGGGGGGACCGGGGAGCTGTTTTTT
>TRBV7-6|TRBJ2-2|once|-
CASSLVGDTGELFF
TGTGCCAGCAGCTTAGTAGGGGATACCGGGGAGCTGTTTTTT
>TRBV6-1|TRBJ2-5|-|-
CASRVRGVEETQYF
TGTGCCAGCAGGGTCAGGGGGGTGGAAGAGACCCAGTACTTC
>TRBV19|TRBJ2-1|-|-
CASSIAGGPNEQFF
TGTGCCAGTAGTATAGCGGGGGGCCCCAATGAGCAGTTCTTC
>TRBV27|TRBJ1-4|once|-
CASSLYRTTNEKLFF
TGTGCCAGCAGTTTATACAGAACAACTAATGAAAAACTGTTTTTT
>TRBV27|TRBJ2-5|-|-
CASSRTGGTAETQYF
TGTGCCAGCAGCCGGACTGGGGGGACGGCCGAGACCCAGTACTTC
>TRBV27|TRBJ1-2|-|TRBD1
CASTATGGAYGYTF
TGTGCCAGCACCGCGACAGGGGGCGCCTATGGCTACACCTTC
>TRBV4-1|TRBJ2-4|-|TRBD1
CASSLDRVKNIQYF
TGCGCCAGCAGCCTGGACAGGGTCAAAAACATTCAGTACTTC
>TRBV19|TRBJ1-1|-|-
CASSTTGNTEAFF
TGTGCCAGTAGTACCACAGGGAACACTGAAGCTTTCTTT
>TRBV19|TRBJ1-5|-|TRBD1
CASSIDRDRDFLQPQHF
TGTGCCAGTAGTATAGATCGGGACAGGGACTTTCTTCAGCCCCAGCATTTT
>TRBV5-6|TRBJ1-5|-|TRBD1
CASSLLAGGPGPQHF
TGTGCCAGCAGCTTGTTGGCAGGGGGCCCGGGGCCCCAGCATTTT
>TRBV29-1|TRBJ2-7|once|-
CSVVDSEYEQYF
TGCAGCGTTGTTGACAGCGAGTACGAGCAGTACTTC
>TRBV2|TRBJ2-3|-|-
CASSDSSDTPVPDTQYF
TGTGCCAGCAGTGATAGTTCGGACACACCGGTTCCAGATACGCAGTATTTT